This TCR beta chain was observed in a study of T-cell reconstitution after alpha-beta-depleted transplantation in children. Study-wide results and limits: At one year after transplant, newly produced T cells mostly accounted for T-cell counts and diversity. Where some patients showed high TCRbeta diversity at day 60, it came from recipient T cells and thymic progenitors that had survived. Reportedly, only several hundred clones from non-depleted graft cells drove alpha-beta T-cell counts at about two months.

With respect to this clonotype: As yet, its antigen is unknown.

CDR1 and CDR2 from the germline V gene are SGHTA and FQGNSA. This CDR3 contains 14 residues. The V and J ends lost 6 bases and 0 bases respectively, with 10 bases between them. It was with unique molecular identifiers that the TCRbeta library was prepared. TCRdb re-analysed the PCR reads in MiXCR, keeping a single row per CDR3 protein. The table has 500,000 to 650,000 distinct CDR3 sequences, approximately 12% seen once. This receptor was identified in a male patient under 18 who had a stem cell transplant for acute myeloid leukemia, so the T cells may come from the graft donor. Sequenced here: PBMCs, mostly from graft donor cells, sampled 360 days after TCRalphabeta/CD19-depleted stem cell transplant. The gene calls are TRBV7-2 and TRBJ2-3; D perhaps matches TRBD2 (6 bases). CDR3 amino acids: CASRKRGSTDTQYF. CDR3 sequence (DNA): TGTGCCAGCAGAAAACGGGGGAGCACAGATACGCAGTATTTT.